This T cell receptor beta chain was recorded in a study of control samples from healthy donors and cancer patients (dated by TCRdb to about 2020). To note about this clone: Its antigen is still unknown. The input lacks base qualities; no much larger clone sits a single base away.

Including cysteine and phenylalanine, the CDR3 has 15 amino acids. The entry retains the CDR3 DNA only, 45 bases that are in frame from base 1. The junction carries 14 bases between V and J, which are trimmed by 0 bases and 5 bases respectively. In the germline V gene, CDR1 corresponds to SGDLS and CDR2 to YYNGEE. The library was generated by the immunoSEQ multiplex PCR assay. This immuneACCESS table, as held by TCRdb, lists in-frame sequences with V and J called but not all clones. Of the missing ones, under half trace to an unresolved V gene in checked studies; the others have no known cause. The sample contains tens of thousands of clones, 90% of them found a single time. In total, the top ten clones hold over 3% of the sample.

Here the chain combines TRBV9 and TRBJ1-1; the D gene assignment is ambiguous. This TCR was recovered from a woman in her late teens or twenties in good health. The material sequenced was blood. CDR3 protein: CASSVEALGATEAFF. The sequence in DNA is TGTGCCAGCAGCGTAGAGGCCCTCGGAGCTACTGAAGCTTTCTTT. With the rest looked up from the reference TRBV9 and TRBJ1-1 genes rather than sequenced, the full variable domain is DSGVTQTPKHLITATGQRVTLRCSPRSGDLSVYWYQQSLDQGLQFLIQYYNGEERAKGNILERFSAQQFPDLHSELNLSSLELGDSALYFCASSVEALGATEAFFGQGTRLTVV.